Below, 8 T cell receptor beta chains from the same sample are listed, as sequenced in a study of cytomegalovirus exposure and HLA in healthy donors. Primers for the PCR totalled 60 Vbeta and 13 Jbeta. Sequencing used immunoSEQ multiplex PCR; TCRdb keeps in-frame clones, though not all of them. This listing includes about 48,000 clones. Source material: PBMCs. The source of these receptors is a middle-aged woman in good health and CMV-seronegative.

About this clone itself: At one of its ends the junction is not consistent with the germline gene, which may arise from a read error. The CDR3, as DNA: TGTGCCAGCAGCTTCCTAGCAGAGAACCAGTACTTC. As protein: CASSFLAENQYF. The chain joins TRBV7-9 to TRBJ2-5, with D maybe TRBD2 (5 bases). This CDR3 spans 12 amino acids. Germline V gene data show CDR1 as SEHNR and CDR2 as FQNEAQ (reference sequence).

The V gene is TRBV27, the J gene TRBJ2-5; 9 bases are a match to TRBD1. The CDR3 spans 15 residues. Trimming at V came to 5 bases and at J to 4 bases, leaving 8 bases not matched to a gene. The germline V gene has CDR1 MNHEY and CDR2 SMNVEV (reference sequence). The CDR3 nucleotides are TGTGCCAGCAGTGGTACAGGGGGCTGGATAGAGACCCAGTACTTC. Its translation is CASSGTGGWIETQYF.

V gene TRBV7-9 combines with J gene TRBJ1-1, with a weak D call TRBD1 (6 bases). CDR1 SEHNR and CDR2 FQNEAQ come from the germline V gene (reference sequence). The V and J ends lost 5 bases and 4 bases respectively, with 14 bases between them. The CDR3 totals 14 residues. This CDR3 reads CASSPRQVPTEAFF. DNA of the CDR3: TGTGCCAGCAGCCCAAGACAGGTGCCCACTGAAGCTTTCTTT.

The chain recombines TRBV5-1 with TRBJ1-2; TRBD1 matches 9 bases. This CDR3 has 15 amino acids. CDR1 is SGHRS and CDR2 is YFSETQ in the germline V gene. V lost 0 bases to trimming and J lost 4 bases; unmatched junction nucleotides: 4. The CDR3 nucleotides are TGCGCCAGCAGCTTGGACGGACAGGGGATCTATGGCTACACCTTC. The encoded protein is CASSLDGQGIYGYTF.

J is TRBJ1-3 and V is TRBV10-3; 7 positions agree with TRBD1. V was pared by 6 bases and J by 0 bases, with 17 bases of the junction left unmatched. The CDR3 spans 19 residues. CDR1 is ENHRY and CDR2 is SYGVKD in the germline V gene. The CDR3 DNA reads TGTGCCATCAGACCGGGACAGCTACCGTTCGGGGCCTCTGGAAACACCATATATTTT. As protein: CAIRPGQLPFGASGNTIYF.

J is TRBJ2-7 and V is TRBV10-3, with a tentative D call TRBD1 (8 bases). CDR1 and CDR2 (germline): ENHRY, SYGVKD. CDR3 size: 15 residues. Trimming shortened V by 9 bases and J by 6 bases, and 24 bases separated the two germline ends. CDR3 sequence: CAIPQGGHYPSEQYF. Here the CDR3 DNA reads TGTGCCATTCCACAGGGGGGGCACTATCCCTCCGAGCAGTACTTC.

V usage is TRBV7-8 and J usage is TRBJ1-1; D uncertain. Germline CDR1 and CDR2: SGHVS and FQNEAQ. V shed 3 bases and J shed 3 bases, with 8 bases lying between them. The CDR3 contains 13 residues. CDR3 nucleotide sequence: TGTGCCAGCAGCTTTAGGGAGTACACTGAAGCTTTCTTT. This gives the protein CASSFREYTEAFF.

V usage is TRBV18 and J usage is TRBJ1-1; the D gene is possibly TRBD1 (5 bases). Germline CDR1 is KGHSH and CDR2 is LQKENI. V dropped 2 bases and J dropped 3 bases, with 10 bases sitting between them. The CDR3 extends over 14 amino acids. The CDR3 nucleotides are TGTGCCAGCTCACCAGAAGGAGGGGACACTGAAGCTTTCTTT. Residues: CASSPEGGDTEAFF. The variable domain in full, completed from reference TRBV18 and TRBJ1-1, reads NAGVMQNPRHLVRRRGQEARLRCSPMKGHSHVYWYRQLPEEGLKFMVYLQKENIIDESGMPKERFSAEFPKEGPSILRIQQVVRGDSAAYFCASSPEGGDTEAFFGQGTRLTVV.